These 11 T cell receptor beta chains came from one sample sequenced in a study of T cell clones after liver transplantation. Using immunoSEQ multiplex PCR, the repertoire was profiled, and TCRdb retains in-frame clones only, with some absent. The sample consists of about 78,000 clones, around 80% of them appearing once. Specimen: CD4+ T cells from blood, collected before liver transplant. These receptors originate from a human donor who received a liver transplant.

The chain employs TRBV28 and TRBJ2-1; 7 bases are a match to TRBD2. CDR1 is MDHEN and CDR2 is SYDVKM in the germline V gene. The CDR3 is made up of 15 amino acids. V shed 7 bases, J shed 0 bases, and the junction held 6 bases outside the gene matches. CDR3 protein: CASTYGGSSYNEQFF. In DNA, the CDR3 is TGTGCCAGCACTTACGGCGGGAGCTCCTACAATGAGCAGTTCTTC.

The chain uses TRBV19 and TRBJ1-2, with D possibly matching TRBD1 (5 bases). Trimming took off 3 bases at V and 8 bases at J, with 16 bases between the two ends. Germline CDR1 LNHDA, CDR2 SQIVND (reference sequence). This CDR3 contains 14 residues. The CDR3 is CASSIPDSSGGYTF. CDR3 coding DNA: TGTGCCAGTAGTATCCCCGACAGCTCGGGAGGCTACACCTTC.

V is TRBV2 and J is TRBJ2-3; perhaps TRBD2 as D (5 bases). The CDR3 is 13 residues long. V was shortened by 2 bases and J by 3 bases, with 6 bases between the two germline ends. Germline loops: CDR1 SNHLY, CDR2 FYNNEI. The CDR3 region is CASSEWTTDTQYF. CDR3 sequence (DNA): TGTGCCAGCAGTGAATGGACTACAGATACGCAGTATTTT.

This chain uses TRBV6-1 with TRBJ2-5, with a weak D call TRBD2 (5 bases). V gave up 6 bases and J gave up 5 bases, with 13 bases separating them. The germline CDR1 and CDR2 sequences are MNHNS and SASEGT. The CDR3 contains 13 residues. The DNA for the CDR3 is TGTGCCAGCAGCGCTCCTAGGAGGGAGACCCAGTACTTC. Encoded protein: CASSAPRRETQYF.

CDR3 loop: CASSPRQGHTDTQYF. CDR3 coding DNA: TGTGCCAGCTCACCGCGACAGGGGCACACAGATACGCAGTATTTT. The V gene is TRBV18, the J gene TRBJ2-3; TRBD1 matches 8 bases. There are 15 residues in the CDR3. CDR1 and CDR2 from the germline V gene are KGHSH and LQKENI. J lost 2 bases, V lost 3 bases, and 4 bases had no gene match.

Sample share makes this clone medium-sized (0.01 to 0.1%). V is TRBV11-2 and J is TRBJ2-2; 8 nucleotides align to TRBD2. This CDR3 spans 16 amino acids. V shed 3 bases and J 6 bases; nucleotides not matched to a gene: 9. Germline CDR1 is SGHAT and CDR2 is FQNNGV. The CDR3 spells CASSFQPAGVPGELFF. Here the CDR3 DNA reads TGTGCCAGCAGCTTTCAGCCAGCGGGAGTCCCCGGGGAGCTGTTTTTT.

This clone was detected only a few times. The chain joins TRBV29-1 to TRBJ2-3; 8 nucleotides align to TRBD2. This CDR3 spans 14 amino acids. In germline, CDR1 is SQVTM, CDR2 ANQGSEA. After removal of 5 bases from V and 2 bases from J, the junction contained 6 bases not matched to a gene. In nucleotides, the CDR3 is TGCAGCGTTACGGCGGGAGGATCCACAGATACGCAGTATTTT. Translating it yields CSVTAGGSTDTQYF.

V gene TRBV5-1 combines with J gene TRBJ1-2, with D perhaps TRBD1 (5 bases). Germline loops: CDR1 SGHRS, CDR2 YFSETQ. Trimming removed 2 bases at V and 4 bases at J, with 12 bases between. The CDR3 is made up of 14 amino acids. This CDR3 reads CASSFREFPYGYTF. The CDR3 DNA sequence: TGCGCCAGCAGCTTCAGGGAGTTTCCCTATGGCTACACCTTC.

This sequence joins TRBV28 and TRBJ1-2, with D possibly TRBD1 on 6 matching bases. Germline CDR1 reads MDHEN; CDR2 reads SYDVKM. Trimming pared 7 bases from V and 3 bases from J, leaving 15 bases between. The CDR3 extends over 14 amino acids. CDR3 sequence reads: CASIGGAGDYGYTF. DNA for the CDR3: TGTGCCAGCATAGGGGGGGCAGGGGACTATGGCTACACCTTC.

The CDR3 nucleotides read TGTGCCAGCAGTCTCCAAGGGGGGGGGTTTTTCTATGGCTACACCTTC. Protein: CASSLQGGGFFYGYTF. This chain joins TRBV27 and TRBJ1-2, with a possible D match to TRBD1 (6 bases). This CDR3 is 16 amino acids long. Germline CDR1 reads MNHEY; CDR2 reads SMNVEV (reference sequence). Trimming left V 5 bases short and J 4 bases short, with 20 bases between.

The chain employs TRBV5-1 and TRBJ2-7; D is ambiguous. Trimming removed 4 bases from V and 3 bases from J, with 8 bases in between. The CDR3 runs to 12 residues. CDR1 and CDR2 from the germline V gene are SGHRS and YFSETQ. The CDR3 spells CASSPDFYEQYF. The CDR3 DNA reads as TGCGCCAGCAGCCCAGACTTCTACGAGCAGTACTTC.